A single sample is the source of the 32 T cell receptor beta chains below, sequenced in a study of T cell responses to AZD1222 COVID-19 vaccine. TCRdb's copy holds only in-frame clones and misses some; the assay was immunoSEQ multiplex PCR. The data contain about 88,000 clones, around 91% of them singletons. The specimen was peripheral blood, collected on day 0 of MenACWY control vaccination. Source of these receptors: an adult in good health.

The genes are TRBV6-1 and TRBJ1-5, with D unclear. The CDR3 sequence is 14 residues long. Trimming took 0 bases from V and 5 from J, leaving 8 bases between them. Germline V gene lookup returns CDR1 MNHNS and CDR2 SASEGT. CDR3 in amino acids: CASSEARRDQPQHF. DNA of the CDR3: TGTGCCAGCAGTGAAGCCCGAAGGGATCAGCCCCAGCATTTT.

This chain links TRBV19 with TRBJ2-5; D call uncertain. Germline V lookup: CDR1 LNHDA, CDR2 SQIVND (reference sequence). V dropped 3 bases and J dropped 1 base, with 9 bases sitting between them. CDR3 length equals 14 residues. The CDR3 is CASSIRSGQETQYF. The CDR3 region has the DNA TGTGCCAGTAGTATTCGGTCAGGCCAAGAGACCCAGTACTTC.

The J gene is TRBJ1-4, the V gene TRBV5-5; weak D call: TRBD1 (5 bases). Germline assignment: CDR1 SGHKS and CDR2 YYEKEE (reference sequence). This CDR3 has 15 residues. Trimming left V 2 bases short and J 1 base short, with 9 bases between. The CDR3 spells CASSFWDGTNEKLFF. CDR3 in DNA: TGTGCCAGCAGCTTTTGGGACGGAACTAATGAAAAACTGTTTTTT.

This chain joins TRBV28 and TRBJ2-6, with D perhaps TRBD1 or TRBD2 (5 bases each). V lost 5 bases and J lost 0, with 11 bases in between. Germline V CDR1 and CDR2: MDHEN, SYDVKM. This CDR3 is 16 amino acids long. This CDR3 is CASSPGTSSGANVLTF. Written as DNA, the CDR3 is TGTGCCAGCAGTCCCGGGACCAGCTCTGGGGCCAACGTCCTGACTTTC.

The V and J genes are TRBV6-6 and TRBJ1-6; the D gene is possibly TRBD1 (5 bases). Germline-derived CDR1 and CDR2 are MNHNY and SVGAGI (reference sequence). V was cut by 7 bases and J by 6 bases, with 10 bases left in between. The CDR3 consists of 13 residues. DNA for the CDR3: TGTGCCAGCAAAACAGGAATTAATTCACCCCTCCACTTT. As protein: CASKTGINSPLHF.

This chain links TRBV5-1 with TRBJ2-7, with 11 bases fitting TRBD2. Germline assignment: CDR1 SGHRS and CDR2 YFSETQ. The J segment lost 6 bases and the V segment lost 4 bases, leaving 6 bases of the junction unmatched. This CDR3 is 14 amino acids long. The CDR3 spells CASSLGTSGGEQYF. DNA for the CDR3: TGCGCCAGCAGCCTGGGGACTAGCGGTGGCGAGCAGTACTTC.

J is TRBJ2-2 and V is TRBV24-1; 12 nucleotides match TRBD1. Unmatched junction bases numbered 3, after V lost 5 bases and J lost 0 bases. Germline-derived CDR1 and CDR2 are KGHDR and SFDVKD. The CDR3 runs 17 residues. The DNA of the CDR3 is TGTGCCACCAGTGGCGGGACAGGGGGCGCGAACACCGGGGAGCTGTTTTTT. Translating gives CATSGGTGGANTGELFF.

This chain joins TRBV5-4 and TRBJ1-1; the D is unclear. This CDR3 region has 13 residues. V was pared by 3 bases and J by 5 bases, with 11 bases between. Germline loops: CDR1 SGHNT, CDR2 YYREEE (reference sequence). CDR3 residues: CASSSGLGTEAFF. For the CDR3, the DNA is TGTGCCAGCAGCTCGGGATTGGGGACTGAAGCTTTCTTT.

The chain has TRBV6-1 and TRBJ1-3; the match to TRBD1 covers 8 bases. With V trimmed by 4 bases and J by 4 bases, 15 bases remained unmatched. In germline, CDR1 is MNHNS, CDR2 SASEGT. CDR3 length: 18 amino acids. CDR3 residues: CASSAQLSVQGVGNTIYF. The CDR3 region has the DNA TGTGCCAGCAGTGCACAGCTTTCGGTACAGGGGGTAGGAAACACCATATATTTT.

In DNA, the CDR3 is TGTGCCACCAGCAGAGATCGCTCCTACAATGAGCAGTTCTTC. Protein: CATSRDRSYNEQFF. J is TRBJ2-1 and V is TRBV15; D call uncertain. The length of the CDR3 is 14 residues. The V gene lost 0 bases and the J gene lost 0 bases, with 3 bases spanning the gap. Germline V lookup: CDR1 LNHNV, CDR2 YYDKDF (reference sequence).

The chain combines TRBV24-1 with TRBJ2-1; 8 nucleotides agree with TRBD1. The J segment lost 7 bases and the V segment lost 3 bases, leaving 7 bases of the junction unmatched. Germline-derived CDR1 and CDR2 are KGHDR and SFDVKD. The CDR3 sequence is 15 residues long. CDR3 bases: TGTGCCACCAGTGATCTCGGGACAGGTCGGAATGAGCAGTTCTTC. Its translation is CATSDLGTGRNEQFF.

The rearrangement joins TRBV10-1 to TRBJ1-6; 7 bases fit TRBD1. CDR1 and CDR2 from the germline V gene are WNHNN and SYGVQD (reference sequence). With 3 bases clipped from V and 8 bases from J, the junction kept 4 bases outside the gene matches. The CDR3 contains 14 residues. The CDR3 DNA is TGCGCCAGCAGTGACGGACAGGATCATTCACCCCTCCACTTT. Translating gives CASSDGQDHSPLHF.

The chain couples TRBV5-4 to TRBJ2-3; D not resolved. Trimming removed 1 base at V and 2 bases at J, with 5 bases between. The germline CDR1 and CDR2 sequences are SGHNT and YYREEE (reference sequence). The CDR3 has 13 amino acids. In DNA, the CDR3 is TGTGCCAGCAGCTTGCTCCTCACAGATACGCAGTATTTT. This encodes CASSLLLTDTQYF.

The chain joins TRBV28 to TRBJ1-5, with a weak D call TRBD1 (5 bases). With 3 bases removed from V and 1 base from J, the gap between germline ends came to 16 bases. This CDR3 is built from 17 residues. Germline V gene sequence: CDR1 MDHEN, CDR2 SYDVKM. The CDR3 spells CASSLGEGTLSNQPQHF. DNA of the CDR3: TGTGCCAGCAGTTTGGGAGAGGGGACCCTGAGCAATCAGCCCCAGCATTTT.

V is TRBV10-1 and J is TRBJ2-7; either TRBD1 or TRBD2 may supply D (6 bases each). The CDR3 is made up of 13 amino acids. Germline assignment: CDR1 WNHNN and CDR2 SYGVQD (reference sequence). V was cut by 8 bases and J by 4 bases, with 15 bases left in between. The CDR3, as DNA: TGCGCCAGCCCGACAGGCGGGGCGTACGAGCAGTACTTC. Amino acids: CASPTGGAYEQYF.

The chain couples TRBV19 to TRBJ1-4; 8 bases align to TRBD1. Germline V gene data show CDR1 as LNHDA and CDR2 as SQIVND (reference sequence). The CDR3 covers 13 residues. With V trimmed by 10 bases and J by 8 bases, 9 bases remained unmatched. The CDR3 region is CATGTGATEKLFF. CDR3 coding DNA: TGTGCCACCGGGACAGGCGCTACCGAAAAACTGTTTTTT. The complete variable domain, with remaining parts taken from reference TRBV19 and TRBJ1-4, reads DGGITQSPKYLFRKEGQNVTLSCEQNLNHDAMYWYRQDPGQGLRLIYYSQIVNDFQKGDIAEGYSVSREKKESFPLTVTSAQKNPTAFYLCATGTGATEKLFFGSGTQLSVL.

This clone appeared a single time. The chain employs TRBV19 and TRBJ1-1; 10 bases are shared with TRBD1. The length of the CDR3 is 15 residues. Germline CDR1 LNHDA, CDR2 SQIVND (reference sequence). The V gene end was trimmed by 7 bases and the J gene end by 5 bases; junction bases not matched to a gene: 10. Here the CDR3 reads CASTFSWTGGTEAFF. The CDR3 DNA sequence: TGTGCCAGTACCTTCTCTTGGACAGGGGGGACTGAAGCTTTCTTT.

V is TRBV5-1 and J is TRBJ2-2; TRBD1 agrees at 8 bases. The germline V gene encodes CDR1 SGHRS and CDR2 YFSETQ. CDR3 length equals 14 residues. Trimming removed 4 bases from V and 5 bases from J; junction bases left unmatched: 4. Here the CDR3 DNA reads TGCGCCAGCAGCGTGGGACAGGAAACCGGGGAGCTGTTTTTT. This sequence encodes CASSVGQETGELFF.

The rearrangement joins TRBV6-2 or TRBV6-3 to TRBJ2-3, with TRBD2 matching over 10 bases. This CDR3 is 18 amino acids long. Trimming cost V 2 bases and J 1 base; bases outside gene matches: 9. CDR1 and CDR2 (germline): MNHEY, SVGEGT. Written as DNA, the CDR3 is TGTGCCAGCAGTTACCGCCCAGCGGGAGGGCCGGGCACAGATACGCAGTATTTT. Residues: CASSYRPAGGPGTDTQYF.

J is TRBJ2-3 and V is TRBV19, with D possibly being TRBD1 or TRBD2 (5 bases each). V lost 4 bases to trimming and J lost 3 bases, with 5 bases between them. The CDR3 has 12 residues. Germline-derived CDR1 and CDR2 are LNHDA and SQIVND (reference sequence). The CDR3 reads CASSRGTDTQYF. CDR3 nucleotides: TGTGCCAGTAGTAGGGGGACAGATACGCAGTATTTT.

The V gene is TRBV2, the J gene TRBJ2-2; possibly TRBD2 for D (5 bases). Trimming cost V 2 bases and J 5 bases, with 15 bases left between them. CDR1 and CDR2 from the germline V gene are SNHLY and FYNNEI. The CDR3 runs 16 residues. The CDR3: CASSEFAGGGTGELFF. CDR3 in DNA: TGTGCCAGCAGTGAATTTGCGGGTGGTGGGACCGGGGAGCTGTTTTTT.

This chain links TRBV29-1 with TRBJ2-3, with 8 bases fitting TRBD1. Germline V gene lookup returns CDR1 SQVTM and CDR2 ANQGSEA. The junction had 11 bases not matched to a gene; V was cut back by 7 bases and J by 2 bases. The CDR3 consists of 15 residues. Here the CDR3 reads CSDSAGGLATDTQYF. CDR3 in DNA: TGCAGCGACTCCGCAGGGGGCCTGGCCACAGATACGCAGTATTTT.

The chain joins TRBV28 to TRBJ1-2; D ambiguous. Germline V gene lookup returns CDR1 MDHEN and CDR2 SYDVKM. V gave up 6 bases and J gave up 1 base, with 12 bases separating them. This CDR3 has 14 residues. CDR3 amino acids: CASSPVGSNYGYTF. The CDR3 DNA is TGTGCCAGCAGCCCCGTAGGCAGTAACTATGGCTACACCTTC.

The CDR3 here is CSASPGTGYNEQFF. CDR3 coding DNA: TGCAGTGCTAGTCCCGGGACCGGATACAATGAGCAGTTCTTC. The chain carries TRBV20-1 and TRBJ2-1; D could derive from TRBD1 or TRBD2 (5 bases each). Trimming left V 3 bases short and J 4 bases short, with 13 bases between. This CDR3 is built from 14 residues. Germline CDR1 reads DFQATT; CDR2 reads SNEGSKA (reference sequence).

The J gene is TRBJ2-2, the V gene TRBV2; D is unclear. The CDR3 covers 14 residues. Germline-derived CDR1 and CDR2 are SNHLY and FYNNEI. The V and J ends lost 1 base and 6 bases respectively, with 9 bases between them. CDR3 region: CASSEGGAAGELFF. The CDR3 DNA is TGTGCCAGCAGTGAAGGTGGTGCGGCCGGGGAGCTGTTTTTT.

This CDR3 is CASSYSASAYEQYF. CDR3 sequence (DNA): TGTGCCAGCAGTTACTCGGCTAGCGCCTACGAGCAGTACTTC. The chain recombines TRBV6-2 or TRBV6-3 with TRBJ2-7, with a weak D call TRBD2 (6 bases). The CDR3 contains 14 residues. Germline V gene data show CDR1 as MNHEY and CDR2 as SVGEGT. V was trimmed by 0 bases and J by 2 bases, leaving 8 bases between them.

This chain links TRBV15 with TRBJ2-3; 9 bases are a match to TRBD2. The germline gives CDR1 LNHNV, CDR2 YYDKDF (reference sequence). V lost 3 bases, J lost 7 bases, and 11 bases stayed unmatched. The CDR3 has 16 amino acids. This CDR3 reads CATSRTSGLGLNTQYF. The CDR3 DNA reads as TGTGCCACCAGCAGGACTAGCGGCCTGGGCCTGAATACGCAGTATTTT.

With regard to this clone: The same CDR3 can be traced to other DNA sequences in this sample. CDR3 sequence: CASSSVNTEAFF. CDR3 DNA sequence: TGTGCCAGCAGCTCAGTCAACACTGAAGCTTTCTTT. The V and J genes are TRBV6-5 and TRBJ1-1; D unresolved. Trimming shortened V by 6 bases and J by 2 bases, and 7 bases separated the two germline ends. This CDR3 is built from 12 residues. Germline V lookup: CDR1 MNHEY, CDR2 SVGAGI.

The gene calls are TRBV28 and TRBJ2-7; 8 bases match TRBD2. Trimming removed 6 bases from V and 7 bases from J; junction bases left unmatched: 8. This CDR3 is built from 13 residues. The germline V gene encodes CDR1 MDHEN and CDR2 SYDVKM. The CDR3 spells CASRPGGVWEQYF. In DNA form, the CDR3 reads TGTGCCAGCAGGCCCGGGGGGGTGTGGGAGCAGTACTTC. The full variable domain, rest sourced from reference TRBV28 and TRBJ2-7, is DVKVTQSSRYLVKRTGEKVFLECVQDMDHENMFWYRQDPGLGLRLIYFSYDVKMKEKGDIPEGYSVSREKKERFSLILESASTNQTSMYLCASRPGGVWEQYFGPGTRLTVT.

The V gene is TRBV19, the J gene TRBJ1-5, with TRBD1 identical over 10 bases. Germline V lookup: CDR1 LNHDA, CDR2 SQIVND (reference sequence). The CDR3 covers 14 residues. V trimming: 6 bases; J trimming: 6 bases; junction bases outside the gene matches: 5. Here the CDR3 DNA reads TGTGCCAGTAGCAGACAGGGGGCTTCTCAGCCCCAGCATTTT. This encodes CASSRQGASQPQHF.

The chain couples TRBV6-5 to TRBJ1-3, with D possibly TRBD1 on 5 matching bases. The germline gives CDR1 MNHEY, CDR2 SVGAGI. The CDR3 sequence is 16 residues long. Between the trimmed V and J ends, which lost 2 bases and 1 base, there was a span of 12 bases. CDR3 region: CASSYGALSSGNTIYF. CDR3 DNA: TGTGCCAGCAGTTACGGGGCTCTGAGTTCTGGAAACACCATATATTTT.

The chain employs TRBV6-5 and TRBJ2-5; weak D call: TRBD2 (6 bases). The V gene's germline CDR1 is MNHEY and CDR2 SVGAGI. The germline V and J ends were trimmed by 0 bases and 3 bases, with 14 bases remaining between them. The CDR3 consists of 16 residues. The CDR3 sequence: CASSYSTAGSEETQYF. In nucleotides, the CDR3 is TGTGCCAGCAGTTACTCAACTGCGGGATCCGAAGAGACCCAGTACTTC.